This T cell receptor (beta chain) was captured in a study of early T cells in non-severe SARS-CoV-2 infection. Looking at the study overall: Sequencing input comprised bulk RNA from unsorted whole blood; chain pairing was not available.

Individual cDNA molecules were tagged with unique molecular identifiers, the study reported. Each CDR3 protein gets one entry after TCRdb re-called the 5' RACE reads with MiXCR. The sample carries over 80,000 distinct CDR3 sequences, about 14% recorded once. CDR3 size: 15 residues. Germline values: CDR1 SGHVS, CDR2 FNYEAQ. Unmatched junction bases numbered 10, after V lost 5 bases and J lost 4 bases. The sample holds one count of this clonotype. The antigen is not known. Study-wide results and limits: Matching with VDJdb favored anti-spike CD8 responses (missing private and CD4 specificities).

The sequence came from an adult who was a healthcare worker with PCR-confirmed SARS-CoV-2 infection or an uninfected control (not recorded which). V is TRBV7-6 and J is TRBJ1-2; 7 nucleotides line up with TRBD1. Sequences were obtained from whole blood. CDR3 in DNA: TGTGCCAGCAGCGTAGAATCACAGGGGAGCTATGGCTACACCTTC. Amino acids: CASSVESQGSYGYTF.